This T cell receptor beta chain emerged from a study of PD-1 blockade in mismatch repair-deficient tumors. Whole-study context: Patients had approximately 12 mismatch repair-deficient cancer types, all previously treated and progressing. Broader study findings: Rapid post-treatment expansion, then contraction, generally preceding radiologic response, marked tumor-resident clones.

Libraries were prepared by immunoSEQ multiplex PCR; TCRdb keeps only in-frame clonotypes and omits some of them. The sample contains some 100,000 clones, about 79% of which appear only once. Mismatch repair deficiency was confirmed in all patients, by PCR or immunohistochemistry. TCRs were sequenced from a few patients responding to pembrolizumab. This clone was counted only a few times. Antigen: not known. The origin of this receptor is an adult with mismatch repair-deficient cancer. Here the sequenced sample was peripheral blood, taken about 33 weeks after starting pembrolizumab.

The CDR3 coding sequence is TGTGCCAGCAGTCCCCTGGACGGATACAATCAGCCCCAGCATTTT. Translating it yields CASSPLDGYNQPQHF. The chain uses TRBV27 and TRBJ1-5; D not certain. Germline-derived CDR1 and CDR2 are MNHEY and SMNVEV (reference sequence). The CDR3 totals 15 residues. V gave up 5 bases and J gave up 3 bases, with 14 bases separating them.